This section outlines one TCR beta chain sequence together with its context. TCRdb's table, derived via immunoSEQ multiplex PCR, lists solely in-frame clones and lacks some. The sample has 110,000 to 150,000 clones; more than 60% are singletons. The CDR3 has 15 amino acids. V was trimmed by 5 bases and J by 3 bases, leaving 14 bases between them. CDR1 and CDR2 (germline): KGHDR, SFDVKD. The record originates from a study of blood T cell repertoires in COVID-19. Sequenced: peripheral blood. The source is a man older than 75 with acute or convalescent COVID-19. The chain is built from TRBV24-1 and TRBJ2-3; maybe TRBD2 (7 bases). CDR3 residues: CATSAGRGVTDTQYF. As DNA, the CDR3 is TGTGCCACCAGTGCGGGGAGGGGGGTGACAGATACGCAGTATTTT.